Below, 8 T cell receptor beta chains from the same sample are listed, as sequenced in a study of T cells in Graves' hyperthyroidism and ophthalmopathy. There were TCR beta CDR3 regions amplified from RNA transcripts. Primed by the HTBI set, a first-round RT-PCR was run on the TCR CDR3. Using its own MiXCR run on the multiplex PCR reads, TCRdb lists one record per CDR3 protein. The sample has approximately 520,000 distinct CDR3 sequences, roughly a quarter seen once. Sequencing used blood. These TCRs come from a woman under 40 with Graves' ophthalmopathy.

This clonotype has a count of ten or more. The rearrangement joins TRBV6-2 or TRBV6-3 to TRBJ1-2; no reliable D call. Germline-derived CDR1 and CDR2 are MNHEY and SVGEGT. With 2 bases removed from V and 5 bases from J, the gap between germline ends came to 12 bases. This CDR3 region has 14 residues. The CDR3 here is CASSYTAGGYGYTF. The CDR3 DNA is TGTGCCAGCAGTTACACAGCCGGCGGGTATGGCTACACCTTC.

This clonotype was recorded at least ten times. The V call is TRBV6-1, the J call TRBJ1-5, with no clear D. This CDR3 spans 16 amino acids. V lost 6 bases and J lost 0, with 15 bases in between. Germline CDR1 is MNHNS and CDR2 is SASEGT. CDR3 DNA sequence: TGTGCCAGCAGCCTCGGACGGTACTATAGCAATCAGCCCCAGCATTTT. It yields the protein CASSLGRYYSNQPQHF.

The chain is built from TRBV28 and TRBJ2-5; D perhaps matches TRBD1 (5 bases). Trimming shortened V by 3 bases and J by 3 bases, and 11 bases separated the two germline ends. The germline V gene has CDR1 MDHEN and CDR2 SYDVKM. The CDR3 length is 14 residues. Here the CDR3 reads CASSLVETEETQYF. In DNA form, the CDR3 reads TGTGCCAGCAGTTTGGTAGAGACAGAAGAGACCCAGTACTTC.

This clonotype was seen many times. The chain couples TRBV19 to TRBJ1-5, with D uncertain. Germline V gene data show CDR1 as LNHDA and CDR2 as SQIVND (reference sequence). V was cut by 0 bases and J by 3 bases, with 9 bases left in between. This CDR3 has 15 amino acids. The CDR3 nucleotides are TGTGCCAGTAGTATAGATCTAGTGGACAATCAGCCCCAGCATTTT. Translated: CASSIDLVDNQPQHF. The variable domain in full, with the rest retrieved from reference TRBV19 and TRBJ1-5, is DGGITQSPKYLFRKEGQNVTLSCEQNLNHDAMYWYRQDPGQGLRLIYYSQIVNDFQKGDIAEGYSVSREKKESFPLTVTSAQKNPTAFYLCASSIDLVDNQPQHFGDGTRLSIL.

V usage is TRBV20-1 and J usage is TRBJ1-3; 8 nucleotides match TRBD1. The CDR3 covers 14 residues. The germline CDR1 and CDR2 sequences are DFQATT and SNEGSKA (reference sequence). The ends lost 1 base at V and 8 bases at J; junction bases unmatched: 7. CDR3: CSARGTGRSHTIYF. The CDR3 DNA is TGCAGTGCTAGAGGGACAGGGAGGTCGCACACCATATATTTT.

The chain employs TRBV12-5 and TRBJ1-6; no definite D call. CDR1 and CDR2 from the germline V gene are LGHNT and FRNRAP. The CDR3 loop spans 12 amino acids. Trimming cost V 0 bases and J 10 bases, with 4 bases left between them. The CDR3 bases are TGTGCTAGTGGTTTGGTACAATCACCCCTCCACTTT. Encoded protein: CASGLVQSPLHF. The full variable domain, completed using reference TRBV12-5 and TRBJ1-6, is DARVTQTPRHKVTEMGQEVTMRCQPILGHNTVFWYRQTMMQGLELLAYFRNRAPLDDSGMPKDRFSAEMPDATLATLKIQPSEPRDSAVYFCASGLVQSPLHFGNGTRLTVT.

The chain recombines TRBV18 with TRBJ2-7; D uncertain. Per the germline V gene, CDR1 is KGHSH and CDR2 is LQKENI. CDR3 length: 14 residues. Trimming took off 0 bases at V and 2 bases at J, with 8 bases between the two ends. CDR3 amino acids: CASSPPPGPYEQYF. The CDR3 coding sequence is TGTGCCAGCTCACCACCGCCAGGCCCCTACGAGCAGTACTTC.

This clonotype was recorded at least ten times. This chain uses TRBV27 with TRBJ1-2, with 8 bases fitting TRBD1. The CDR3 totals 15 residues. The trim removed 6 bases at V and 4 bases at J, leaving 10 bases unmatched. Germline V lookup: CDR1 MNHEY, CDR2 SMNVEV (reference sequence). The CDR3, as DNA: TGTGCCAGCAGCCCGGACAGGGAAACCATCTATGGCTACACCTTC. It specifies CASSPDRETIYGYTF.